Below are 31 T cell receptor beta chains sequenced from a single sample in a study of T cell responses to AZD1222 COVID-19 vaccine. Libraries were prepared by immunoSEQ multiplex PCR; TCRdb keeps only in-frame clonotypes and omits some of them. The table records roughly 85,000 clones, approximately 86% of them present only once. The starting material was peripheral blood, obtained on day 0 of MenACWY control vaccination. Source of these receptors: an adult in good health.

The V gene is TRBV7-3, the J gene TRBJ1-2, with 7 bases aligning to TRBD1. The germline gives CDR1 SGHTA, CDR2 FQGTGA. V lost 1 base and J lost 5; bases outside the gene matches: 7. CDR3 size: 15 residues. In DNA form, the CDR3 reads TGTGCCAGCAGCTTAAGGGCTACAGGGGTTTATGGCTACACCTTC. The encoded protein is CASSLRATGVYGYTF.

V and J are TRBV5-4 and TRBJ1-1, with D hard to call. V lost 3 bases and J 1 base, leaving 4 bases between the germline ends. Germline CDR1 and CDR2: SGHNT and YYREEE (reference sequence). The CDR3 has 12 amino acids. The CDR3 region has the DNA TGTGCCAGCAGCTCGAAGAACACTGAAGCTTTCTTT. It translates to CASSSKNTEAFF. Combining the CDR3 with reference TRBV5-4 and TRBJ1-1 gives the whole variable domain ETGVTQSPTHLIKTRGQQVTLRCSSQSGHNTVSWYQQALGQGPQFIFQYYREEENGRGNFPPRFSGLQFPNYSSELNVNALELDDSALYLCASSSKNTEAFFGQGTRLTVV.

This clone is a singleton in its sample. V gene TRBV27 combines with J gene TRBJ1-2, with 8 bases aligning to TRBD1. Germline-derived CDR1 and CDR2 are MNHEY and SMNVEV (reference sequence). V was pared by 5 bases and J by 8 bases, with 7 bases of the junction left unmatched. This CDR3 spans 13 amino acids. DNA for the CDR3: TGTGCCAGCAGTCCAGGGGGCGCGCGGGGCTACACCTTC. Amino acids: CASSPGGARGYTF.

This sequence joins TRBV24-1 and TRBJ1-2, with 7 positions matching TRBD1. This CDR3 comprises 14 residues. Looked up from germline, CDR1 is KGHDR and CDR2 is SFDVKD. Trimming at V came to 3 bases and at J to 3 bases, leaving 3 bases not matched to a gene. CDR3 residues: CATSDRDSDYGYTF. CDR3 nucleotides: TGTGCCACCAGTGATAGGGACAGCGACTATGGCTACACCTTC.

V gene TRBV20-1 combines with J gene TRBJ1-5, with D tentatively TRBD1 (5 bases). Per the germline V gene, CDR1 is DFQATT and CDR2 is SNEGSKA (reference sequence). Trimming removed 6 bases from V and 9 bases from J, with 12 bases in between. The CDR3 sequence is 11 residues long. CDR3 coding DNA: TGCAGTGCCCCCGGGAGGGGGCCCCAGCATTTT. As protein: CSAPGRGPQHF.

The chain combines TRBV13 with TRBJ2-7, with TRBD2 identical over 10 bases. There are 14 residues in the CDR3. CDR1 PRHDT and CDR2 FYEKMQ come from the germline V gene (reference sequence). With V trimmed by 3 bases and J by 7 bases, 6 bases remained unmatched. The CDR3 spells CASSLIAGGREQYF. The CDR3 bases are TGTGCCAGCAGCTTGATAGCGGGGGGCCGGGAGCAGTACTTC.

The genes are TRBV9 and TRBJ1-2, with 7 bases that match TRBD1. V trimming: 0 bases; J trimming: 5 bases; junction bases outside the gene matches: 4. CDR3 size: 14 residues. Germline CDR1 and CDR2: SGDLS and YYNGEE. CDR3 residues: CASSVGQGWYGYTF. CDR3 DNA sequence: TGTGCCAGCAGCGTAGGACAGGGATGGTATGGCTACACCTTC.

This chain joins TRBV30 and TRBJ2-3; maybe TRBD1 (5 bases). Per the germline V gene, CDR1 is GTSNPN and CDR2 is SVGIG (reference sequence). Deletions cut 0 bases from V and 4 bases from J, with 20 bases between. The CDR3 is 17 residues long. The CDR3 reads CAWSVLSWGPSADTQYF. The DNA for the CDR3 is TGTGCCTGGAGTGTACTCAGCTGGGGCCCGTCCGCAGATACGCAGTATTTT. Complete variable domain (other parts from reference TRBV30 and TRBJ2-3): SQTIHQWPATLVQPVGSPLSLECTVEGTSNPNLYWYRQAAGRGLQLLFYSVGIGQISSEVPQNLSASRPQDRQFILSSKKLLLSDSGFYLCAWSVLSWGPSADTQYFGPGTRLTVL.

This clone was picked up one time. This rearrangement joins TRBV19 to TRBJ1-2; the D gene is possibly TRBD1 (6 bases). CDR1 LNHDA and CDR2 SQIVND come from the germline V gene (reference sequence). V was trimmed by 2 bases and J by 4 bases, leaving 11 bases between them. The CDR3 extends over 14 amino acids. CDR3 in amino acids: CASSIPPTGYGYTF. CDR3 nucleotide sequence: TGTGCCAGTAGTATACCCCCGACAGGCTATGGCTACACCTTC.

This clone came up a few times. The CDR3 coding sequence is TGTGCCAGCAGCTTGGGCAGGGATTGGGACACTGAAGCTTTCTTT. It yields the protein CASSLGRDWDTEAFF. V and J are TRBV5-6 and TRBJ1-1; TRBD1 is a possible D gene (5 bases). Germline values: CDR1 SGHDT, CDR2 YYEEEE. CDR3 length equals 15 residues. Deletions cut 0 bases from V and 3 bases from J, with 12 bases between.

This clone was recorded a few times. The chain carries TRBV7-9 and TRBJ1-1; D call uncertain. The V gene's germline CDR1 is SEHNR and CDR2 FQNEAQ (reference sequence). This CDR3 is built from 12 residues. V lost 1 base to trimming and J lost 5 bases, with 5 bases between them. In nucleotides, the CDR3 is TGTGCCAGCAGCTTAGATCTTACTGAAGCTTTCTTT. It codes for CASSLDLTEAFF.

This chain uses TRBV6-2 or TRBV6-3 with TRBJ2-2; no clear D gene. The CDR3 covers 12 residues. The V gene's germline CDR1 is MNHEY and CDR2 SVGEGT. V was clipped by 2 bases and J by 6 bases, with 4 bases between them. Here the CDR3 reads CASSYQSGELFF. The CDR3 DNA is TGTGCCAGCAGTTACCAGTCCGGGGAGCTGTTTTTT.

The rearrangement links TRBV9 to TRBJ2-7, with 10 bases that match TRBD1. The CDR3 is 15 amino acids. CDR1 SGDLS and CDR2 YYNGEE come from the germline V gene. J lost 0 bases, V lost 4 bases, and 4 bases had no gene match. The CDR3 DNA reads as TGTGCCAGCAGCCAGGGACAGGGGTCCTCCTACGAGCAGTACTTC. Residues: CASSQGQGSSYEQYF.

This clone was picked up one time. The chain's CDR3 is CASSAHTQDTQYF. CDR3 coding DNA: TGTGCCAGCAGCGCCCATACACAAGATACGCAGTATTTT. V gene TRBV9 combines with J gene TRBJ2-3, with D uncertain. CDR1 and CDR2 from the germline V gene are SGDLS and YYNGEE. The CDR3 consists of 13 residues. V gave up 3 bases and J gave up 5 bases, with 10 bases separating them.

V usage is TRBV11-3 and J usage is TRBJ2-1, with 13 bases fitting TRBD2. Germline V gene sequence: CDR1 SGHNT, CDR2 YENEEA. Losses at the gene ends were 5 bases for V and 7 bases for J; bases not matched to a gene: 5. This CDR3 has 15 amino acids. CDR3 nucleotide sequence: TGTGCCAGCAGCACCGGGACTAGCGGGGTGAATGAGCAGTTCTTC. This codes for CASSTGTSGVNEQFF.

This rearrangement joins TRBV6-1 to TRBJ1-1; D remains unclear. This CDR3 region has 13 residues. CDR1 and CDR2 (germline): MNHNS, SASEGT. V was pared by 1 base and J by 7 bases, with 10 bases between. Here the CDR3 DNA reads TGTGCCAGCAGTGAAGGGACGGGGATTGAAGCTTTCTTT. This translates into CASSEGTGIEAFF.

The rearrangement joins TRBV5-5 to TRBJ2-1; 10 positions agree with TRBD2. The CDR3 is made up of 15 amino acids. CDR1 is SGHKS, CDR2 YYEKEE, per germline (reference sequence). J gave up 4 bases and V 1 base, and 2 bases lay outside the gene matches. CDR3 DNA: TGTGCCAGCAGCTTGTCAGCGGGGGGGTACAATGAGCAGTTCTTC. Protein: CASSLSAGGYNEQFF. Full variable domain (remainder filled in from reference TRBV5-5 and TRBJ2-1): DAGVTQSPTHLIKTRGQQVTLRCSPISGHKSVSWYQQVLGQGPQFIFQYYEKEERGRGNFPDRFSARQFPNYSSELNVNALLLGDSALYLCASSLSAGGYNEQFFGPGTRLTVL.

This chain joins TRBV10-3 and TRBJ2-1; 8 bases line up with TRBD2. Germline loops: CDR1 ENHRY, CDR2 SYGVKD. This CDR3 comprises 18 residues. The ends lost 3 bases at V and 4 bases at J; junction bases unmatched: 14. The CDR3 sequence: CAISDRERGQGPYNEQFF. DNA for the CDR3: TGTGCCATCAGTGATAGAGAGCGGGGGCAGGGGCCTTACAATGAGCAGTTCTTC.

This clone is a singleton in its sample. This sequence joins TRBV11-1 and TRBJ1-3, with D unclear. Per germline, CDR1 SGHAT and CDR2 FQDESV (reference sequence). V was shortened by 4 bases and J by 2 bases, with 0 bases between the two germline ends. CDR3 length: 11 amino acids. CDR3 loop: CASSSGNTIYF. The CDR3 DNA follows: TGTGCCAGCAGCTCTGGAAACACCATATATTTT.

The chain carries TRBV6-1 and TRBJ1-3; the D is unclear. V was cut by 2 bases and J by 7 bases, with 15 bases left in between. The CDR3 is 15 residues long. The germline gives CDR1 MNHNS, CDR2 SASEGT. CDR3 nucleotides: TGTGCCAGCAGTGAATCGCTAGGCGCTTGGAACACCATATATTTT. Protein: CASSESLGAWNTIYF.

The chain employs TRBV7-2 and TRBJ1-2; 7 bases fit TRBD1. The junction had 5 bases not matched to a gene; V was cut back by 5 bases and J by 5 bases. Per germline, CDR1 SGHTA and CDR2 FQGNSA. The CDR3 is made up of 13 amino acids. The CDR3 spells CASSQGVFYGYTF. CDR3 sequence (DNA): TGTGCCAGCAGCCAGGGGGTATTTTATGGCTACACCTTC.

The chain joins TRBV4-3 to TRBJ1-1, with 9 bases identical to TRBD1. CDR3 length: 18 residues. V lost 1 base to trimming and J lost 4 bases; unmatched junction nucleotides: 13. Germline CDR1 reads LGHNA; CDR2 reads YSLEER. As DNA, the CDR3 is TGCGCCAGCAGCCAAGGTACAGGGACAGGGAATCGGGGCACTGAAGCTTTCTTT. This codes for CASSQGTGTGNRGTEAFF.

The V call is TRBV6-2 or TRBV6-3, the J call TRBJ1-4, with 9 nucleotides matching TRBD1. The junction had 13 bases not matched to a gene; V was cut back by 2 bases and J by 0 bases. The CDR3 runs to 20 residues. Germline V gene sequence: CDR1 MNHEY, CDR2 SVGEGT. CDR3 coding DNA: TGTGCCAGCAGTTACCCCTCCGGGACAGGGAAACTTTCAACTAATGAAAAACTGTTTTTT. This translates into CASSYPSGTGKLSTNEKLFF.

The V call is TRBV3-1 (or the pseudogene TRBV3-2), the J call TRBJ2-1; 9 nucleotides match TRBD2. The CDR3 length is 17 residues. In germline, CDR1 is LGHDT, CDR2 YNNKEL (reference sequence). Trimming took 1 base from V and 0 from J; bases not matched to a gene: 4. The CDR3 nucleotides are TGTGCCAGCAGCCAAGCAAAGCGGGGGGTCTCCTACAATGAGCAGTTCTTC. Translating gives CASSQAKRGVSYNEQFF.

V usage is TRBV5-1 and J usage is TRBJ1-3; D remains ambiguous. The CDR3 is 15 amino acids. Trimming shortened V by 0 bases and J by 2 bases, and 9 bases separated the two germline ends. The germline CDR1 and CDR2 sequences are SGHRS and YFSETQ. CDR3 residues: CASSLGTGAGNTIYF. CDR3 nucleotide sequence: TGCGCCAGCAGCTTGGGGACGGGTGCTGGAAACACCATATATTTT. The complete variable domain, with remaining parts taken from reference TRBV5-1 and TRBJ1-3, reads KAGVTQTPRYLIKTRGQQVTLSCSPISGHRSVSWYQQTPGQGLQFLFEYFSETQRNKGNFPGRFSGRQFSNSRSEMNVSTLELGDSALYLCASSLGTGAGNTIYFGEGSWLTVV.

As DNA, the CDR3 is TGTGCCAGCAGTTACCCGCCATTTGACACCATATATTTT. The encoded protein is CASSYPPFDTIYF. This chain links TRBV6-6 with TRBJ1-3, with no clear D. The length of the CDR3 is 13 residues. The germline CDR1 and CDR2 sequences are MNHNY and SVGAGI (reference sequence). V was shortened by 2 bases and J by 8 bases, with 10 bases between the two germline ends.

The chain has TRBV6-2 or TRBV6-3 and TRBJ2-7; no reliable D call. Trimming took 2 bases from V and 3 from J, leaving 11 bases between them. The CDR3 has 14 amino acids. The germline V gene has CDR1 MNHEY and CDR2 SVGEGT. The CDR3 bases are TGTGCCAGCAGTTACGGGCAGAATTACTACGAGCAGTACTTC. Protein sequence: CASSYGQNYYEQYF.

The chain is built from TRBV13 and TRBJ1-6; 7 bases are a match to TRBD1. Germline V gene sequence: CDR1 PRHDT, CDR2 FYEKMQ (reference sequence). Losses at the gene ends were 5 bases for V and 7 bases for J; bases not matched to a gene: 8. CDR3 size: 15 residues. The CDR3 DNA reads as TGTGCCAGCAGCACCAGGGACAGACAGAATTCACCCCTCCACTTT. Translated: CASSTRDRQNSPLHF.

This sequence joins TRBV4-1 and TRBJ2-1; D remains ambiguous. The germline CDR1 and CDR2 sequences are MGHRA and YSYEKL. The V and J ends lost 0 bases and 2 bases respectively, with 5 bases between them. The CDR3 is made up of 14 amino acids. In nucleotides, the CDR3 is TGCGCCAGCAGCCAAGATCGGACCTACAATGAGCAGTTCTTC. This translates into CASSQDRTYNEQFF.

The gene calls are TRBV18 and TRBJ1-2; D may be TRBD1 (6 bases). Trimming removed 6 bases at V and 7 bases at J, with 12 bases between. Germline V gene lookup returns CDR1 KGHSH and CDR2 LQKENI. The CDR3 length is 12 residues. The CDR3 DNA reads TGTGCCAGCTCGTCGAACAGGGTTGGCTACACCTTC. It specifies CASSSNRVGYTF.

The chain carries TRBV3-1 (or the pseudogene TRBV3-2) and TRBJ1-3, with D hard to call. Germline V gene lookup returns CDR1 LGHDT and CDR2 YNNKEL (reference sequence). The V end was cut by 1 base, the J end by 0 bases, with 7 bases between. This CDR3 spans 15 amino acids. CDR3 residues: CASSQARRSGNTIYF. CDR3 nucleotides: TGTGCCAGCAGCCAAGCCAGACGCTCTGGAAACACCATATATTTT.